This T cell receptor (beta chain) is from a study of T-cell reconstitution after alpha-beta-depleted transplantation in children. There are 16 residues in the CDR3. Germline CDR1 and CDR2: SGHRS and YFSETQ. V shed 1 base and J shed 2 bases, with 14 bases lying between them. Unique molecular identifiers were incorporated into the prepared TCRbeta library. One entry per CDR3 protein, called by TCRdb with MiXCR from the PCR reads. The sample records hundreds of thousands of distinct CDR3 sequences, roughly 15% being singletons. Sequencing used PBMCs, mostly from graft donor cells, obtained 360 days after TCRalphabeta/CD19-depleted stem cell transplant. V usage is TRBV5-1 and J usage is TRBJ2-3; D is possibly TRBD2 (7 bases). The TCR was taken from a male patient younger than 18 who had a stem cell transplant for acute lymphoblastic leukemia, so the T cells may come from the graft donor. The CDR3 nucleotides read TGCGCCAGCAGCTTGTATCGCGGGGGCTACACAGATACGCAGTATTTT. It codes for CASSLYRGGYTDTQYF.